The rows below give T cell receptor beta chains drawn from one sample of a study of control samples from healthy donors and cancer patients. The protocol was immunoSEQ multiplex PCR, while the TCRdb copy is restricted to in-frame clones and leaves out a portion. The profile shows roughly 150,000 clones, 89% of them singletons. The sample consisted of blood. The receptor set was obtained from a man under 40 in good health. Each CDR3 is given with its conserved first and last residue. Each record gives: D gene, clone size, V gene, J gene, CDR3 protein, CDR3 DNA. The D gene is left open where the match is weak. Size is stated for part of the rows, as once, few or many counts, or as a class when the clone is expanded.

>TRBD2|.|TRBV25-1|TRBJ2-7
CASSETSGYEQYF
TGTGCCAGCAGTGAAACTAGCGGCTACGAGCAGTACTTC
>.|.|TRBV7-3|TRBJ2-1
CASSSGSVSVF
TGTGCCAGCAGCTCAGGATCCGTTAGTGTCTTC
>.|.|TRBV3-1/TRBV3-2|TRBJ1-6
CASSQAQGENSPLHF
TGTGCCAGCAGCCAGGCCCAAGGGGAAAATTCACCCCTCCACTTT
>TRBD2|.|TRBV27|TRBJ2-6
CASSLSPGTSGESGANVLTF
TGTGCCAGCAGTTTATCCCCCGGGACTAGCGGGGAGTCTGGGGCCAACGTCCTGACTTTC
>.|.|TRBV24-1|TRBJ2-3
CATSDSRGSQAGTDTQYF
TGTGCCACCAGTGACTCACGTGGTTCCCAGGCAGGAACAGATACGCAGTATTTT
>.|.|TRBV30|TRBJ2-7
CAWSVGMAGVSYEQYF
TGTGCCTGGAGTGTAGGAATGGCGGGTGTCTCCTACGAGCAGTACTTC
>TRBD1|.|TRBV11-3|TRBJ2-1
CASSARSGGEQFF
TGTGCCAGCAGCGCCCGGTCAGGGGGTGAGCAGTTCTTC
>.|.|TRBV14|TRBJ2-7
CASSLQGHRYEQYF
TGTGCCAGCAGCCTTCAGGGACACCGGTACGAGCAGTACTTC
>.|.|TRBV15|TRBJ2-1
CATSRDKGRGPYNEQFF
TGTGCCACCAGCAGAGATAAGGGCAGGGGTCCGTACAATGAGCAGTTCTTC
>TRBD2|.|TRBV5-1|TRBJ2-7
CASSLGAGVYEQYF
TGCGCCAGCAGCTTGGGAGCGGGGGTGTACGAGCAGTACTTC
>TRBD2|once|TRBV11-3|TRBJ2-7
CASSLYRNSGYEQYF
TGTGCCAGCAGCCTCTATAGGAATAGCGGGTACGAGCAGTACTTC
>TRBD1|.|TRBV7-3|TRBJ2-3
CASSLGDRGRPDTQYF
TGTGCCAGCAGCTTGGGGGACAGGGGGCGTCCTGATACGCAGTATTTT
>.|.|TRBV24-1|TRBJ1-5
CATSDSGSHQPQHF
TGTGCCACCAGTGACTCCGGATCCCATCAGCCCCAGCATTTT
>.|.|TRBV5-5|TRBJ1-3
CASSLELNTIYF
TGTGCCAGCAGCTTGGAACTAAACACCATATATTTT
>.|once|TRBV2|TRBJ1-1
CASSRTENTEAFF
TGTGCCAGCAGTAGGACGGAAAACACTGAAGCTTTCTTT
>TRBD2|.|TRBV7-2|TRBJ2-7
CASGYSGGYEQYF
TGTGCCAGCGGCTACAGCGGGGGCTACGAGCAGTACTTC
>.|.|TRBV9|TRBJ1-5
CASSVEQSNQPQHF
TGTGCCAGCAGCGTAGAACAGAGCAATCAGCCCCAGCATTTT
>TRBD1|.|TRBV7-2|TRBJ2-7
CASSVTGGGLSYEQYF
TGTGCCAGCAGCGTCACAGGGGGCGGATTATCCTACGAACAGTACTTC
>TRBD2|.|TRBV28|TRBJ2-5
CASSLGLAGVETQYF
TGTGCCAGCAGTTTGGGGCTAGCGGGAGTGGAGACCCAGTACTTC
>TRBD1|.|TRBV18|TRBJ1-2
CASSPPGGQGVSGYTF
TGTGCCAGCTCACCACCTGGGGGACAGGGTGTCTCTGGCTACACCTTC
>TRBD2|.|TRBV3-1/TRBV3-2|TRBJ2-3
CASTRGTSGRADTQYF
TGTGCCAGCACCAGGGGGACTAGCGGGAGGGCAGATACGCAGTATTTT
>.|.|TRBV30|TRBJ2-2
CAWIGGRTNTGELFF
TGTGCCTGGATAGGGGGGAGAACGAACACCGGGGAGCTGTTTTTT
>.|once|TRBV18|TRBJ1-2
CASSPVGEGRFNGYTF
TGTGCCAGCTCACCAGTGGGGGAGGGACGTTTTAATGGCTACACCTTC
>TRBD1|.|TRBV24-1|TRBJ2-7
CATSDSGTGGSSYEQYF
TGTGCCACCAGTGATTCGGGGACAGGGGGAAGCTCCTACGAGCAGTACTTC
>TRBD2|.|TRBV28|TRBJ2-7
CASSLRGLRGGFDEQYF
TGTGCCAGCAGTTTAAGGGGTTTACGGGGGGGTTTCGACGAGCAGTACTTC
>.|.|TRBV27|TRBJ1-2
CASSFSGAETNYGYTF
TGTGCCAGCAGCTTTTCCGGCGCGGAGACTAACTATGGCTACACCTTC
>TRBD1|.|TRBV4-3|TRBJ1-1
CASSRGSRDRDTTFF
TGCGCCAGCAGCCGAGGTAGCCGGGACAGGGATACGACTTTCTTT